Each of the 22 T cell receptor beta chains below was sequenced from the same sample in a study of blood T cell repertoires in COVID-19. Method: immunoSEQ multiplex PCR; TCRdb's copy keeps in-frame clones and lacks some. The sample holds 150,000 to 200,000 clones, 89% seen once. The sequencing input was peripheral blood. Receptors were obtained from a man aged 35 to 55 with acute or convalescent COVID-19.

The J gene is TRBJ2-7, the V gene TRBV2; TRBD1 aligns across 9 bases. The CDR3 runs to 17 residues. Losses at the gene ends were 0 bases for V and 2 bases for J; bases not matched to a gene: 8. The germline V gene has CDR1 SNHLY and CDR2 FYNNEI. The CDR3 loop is CASSEALGTGTAYEQYF. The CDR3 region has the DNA TGTGCCAGCAGTGAAGCTCTTGGGACAGGGACGGCCTACGAGCAGTACTTC.

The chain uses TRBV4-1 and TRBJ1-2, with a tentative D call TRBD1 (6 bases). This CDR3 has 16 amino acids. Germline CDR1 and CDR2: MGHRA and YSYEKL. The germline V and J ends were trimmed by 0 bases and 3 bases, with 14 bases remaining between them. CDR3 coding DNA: TGCGCCAGCAGCCAAGATCCCGGGACAATCGACTATGGCTACACCTTC. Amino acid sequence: CASSQDPGTIDYGYTF.

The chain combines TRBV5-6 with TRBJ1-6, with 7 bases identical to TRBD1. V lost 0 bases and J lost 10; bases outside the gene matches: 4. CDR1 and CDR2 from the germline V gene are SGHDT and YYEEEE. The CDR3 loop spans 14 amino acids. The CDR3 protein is CASSLGQGSSPLHF. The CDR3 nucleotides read TGTGCCAGCAGCTTGGGACAGGGCTCGTCACCCCTCCACTTT.

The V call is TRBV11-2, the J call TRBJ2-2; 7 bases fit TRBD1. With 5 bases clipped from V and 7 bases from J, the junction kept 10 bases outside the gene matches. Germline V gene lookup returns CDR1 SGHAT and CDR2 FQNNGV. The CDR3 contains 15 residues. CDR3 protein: CASSQTGVVYGELFF. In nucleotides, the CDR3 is TGTGCCAGCAGCCAAACAGGGGTCGTTTACGGGGAGCTGTTTTTT.

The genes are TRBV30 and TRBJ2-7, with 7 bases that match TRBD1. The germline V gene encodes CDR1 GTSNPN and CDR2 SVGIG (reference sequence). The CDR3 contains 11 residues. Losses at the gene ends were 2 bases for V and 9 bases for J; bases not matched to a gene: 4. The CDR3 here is CAWSLRDRQYF. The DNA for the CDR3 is TGTGCCTGGAGTCTCCGGGACAGGCAGTACTTC.

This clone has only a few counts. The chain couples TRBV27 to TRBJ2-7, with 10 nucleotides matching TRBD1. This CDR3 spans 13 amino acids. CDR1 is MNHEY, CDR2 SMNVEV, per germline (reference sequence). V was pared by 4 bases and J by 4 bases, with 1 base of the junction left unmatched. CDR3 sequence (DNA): TGTGCCAGCAGTTGGGACAGGGGTTACGAGCAGTACTTC. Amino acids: CASSWDRGYEQYF.

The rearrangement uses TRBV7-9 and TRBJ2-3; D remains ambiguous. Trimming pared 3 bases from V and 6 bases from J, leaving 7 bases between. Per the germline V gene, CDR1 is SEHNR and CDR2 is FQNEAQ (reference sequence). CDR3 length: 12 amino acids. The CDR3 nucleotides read TGTGCCAGCAGCTTGAGAGCGGATACGCAGTATTTT. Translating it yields CASSLRADTQYF.

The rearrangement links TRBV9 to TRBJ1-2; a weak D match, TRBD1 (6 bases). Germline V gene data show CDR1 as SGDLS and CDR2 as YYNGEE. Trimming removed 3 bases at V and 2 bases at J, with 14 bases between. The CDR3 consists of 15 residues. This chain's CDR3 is CASSEGGGFNYGYTF. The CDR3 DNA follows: TGTGCCAGCAGCGAAGGGGGGGGGTTCAACTATGGCTACACCTTC.

The CDR3 here is CASSYSGRTEQFF. The CDR3 nucleotides read TGTGCCAGCAGTTACTCGGGCCGCACTGAGCAGTTCTTC. The V and J genes are TRBV6-2 or TRBV6-3 and TRBJ2-1; D gene uncertain. Germline lookup yields CDR1 MNHEY and CDR2 SVGEGT. The V and J ends lost 0 bases and 9 bases respectively, with 9 bases between them. The length of the CDR3 is 13 residues.

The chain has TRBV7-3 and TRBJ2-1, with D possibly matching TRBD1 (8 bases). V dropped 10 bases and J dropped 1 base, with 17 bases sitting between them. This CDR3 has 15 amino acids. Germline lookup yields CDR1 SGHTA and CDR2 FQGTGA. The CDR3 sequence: CATSQQGGSYNEQFF. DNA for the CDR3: TGTGCCACTTCCCAACAGGGGGGGTCCTACAATGAGCAGTTCTTC.

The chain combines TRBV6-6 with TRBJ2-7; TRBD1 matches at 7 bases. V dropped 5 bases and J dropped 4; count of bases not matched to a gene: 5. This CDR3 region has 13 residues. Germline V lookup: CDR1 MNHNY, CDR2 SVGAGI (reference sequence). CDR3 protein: CASSPGQIYEQYF. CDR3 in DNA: TGTGCCAGCAGTCCGGGACAGATATACGAGCAGTACTTC.

The CDR3 coding sequence is TGTGCCAGCAGCCAAGAATGGCGGGTTACTGAAGCTTTCTTT. Protein: CASSQEWRVTEAFF. The chain is built from TRBV3-1 (or the pseudogene TRBV3-2) and TRBJ1-1, with D unresolved. CDR1 is LGHDT, CDR2 YNNKEL, per germline (reference sequence). The CDR3 consists of 14 residues. V was shortened by 0 bases and J by 5 bases, with 10 bases between the two germline ends.

In nucleotides, the CDR3 is TGTGCCAGCAGCTTGGGAGGGACTAGCGGGGGTGGTGAGCAGTTCTTC. It translates to CASSLGGTSGGGEQFF. The chain carries TRBV7-9 and TRBJ2-1, with 14 bases lining up with TRBD2. The CDR3 loop spans 16 amino acids. With 3 bases clipped from V and 9 bases from J, the junction kept 7 bases outside the gene matches. Germline V gene data show CDR1 as SEHNR and CDR2 as FQNEAQ (reference sequence).

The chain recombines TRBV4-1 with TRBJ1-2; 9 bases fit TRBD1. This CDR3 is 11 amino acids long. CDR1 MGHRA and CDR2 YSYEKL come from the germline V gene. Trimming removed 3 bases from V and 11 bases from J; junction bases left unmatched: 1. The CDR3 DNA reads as TGCGCCAGCAGCCAGGGACAGGGTTACACCTTC. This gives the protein CASSQGQGYTF.

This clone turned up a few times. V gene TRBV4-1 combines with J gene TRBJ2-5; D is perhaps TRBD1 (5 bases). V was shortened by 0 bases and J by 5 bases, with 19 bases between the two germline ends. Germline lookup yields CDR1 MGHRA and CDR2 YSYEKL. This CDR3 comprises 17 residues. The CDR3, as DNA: TGCGCCAGCAGCCAAGATCTAATGACAGTGGGCGGTGAGACCCAGTACTTC. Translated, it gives CASSQDLMTVGGETQYF.

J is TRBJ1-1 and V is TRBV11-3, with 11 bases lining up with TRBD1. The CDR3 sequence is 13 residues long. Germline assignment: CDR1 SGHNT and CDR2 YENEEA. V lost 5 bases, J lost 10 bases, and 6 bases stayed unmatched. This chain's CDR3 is CASSPGQGARAFF. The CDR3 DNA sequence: TGTGCCAGCAGCCCAGGACAGGGGGCGAGAGCTTTCTTT.

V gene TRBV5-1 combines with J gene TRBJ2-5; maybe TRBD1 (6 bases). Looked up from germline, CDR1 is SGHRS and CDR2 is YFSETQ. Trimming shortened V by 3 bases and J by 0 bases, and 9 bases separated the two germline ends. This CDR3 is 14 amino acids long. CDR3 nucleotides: TGCGCCAGCAGCTCCACAGGGAACCAAGAGACCCAGTACTTC. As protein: CASSSTGNQETQYF. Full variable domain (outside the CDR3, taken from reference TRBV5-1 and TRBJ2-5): KAGVTQTPRYLIKTRGQQVTLSCSPISGHRSVSWYQQTPGQGLQFLFEYFSETQRNKGNFPGRFSGRQFSNSRSEMNVSTLELGDSALYLCASSSTGNQETQYFGPGTRLLVL.

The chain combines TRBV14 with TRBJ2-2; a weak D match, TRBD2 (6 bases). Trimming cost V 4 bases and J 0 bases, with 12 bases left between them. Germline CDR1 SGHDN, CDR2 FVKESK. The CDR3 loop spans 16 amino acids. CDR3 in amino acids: CASSLRLDPNTGELFF. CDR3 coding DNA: TGTGCCAGCAGCCTTCGACTAGACCCGAACACCGGGGAGCTGTTTTTT.

The DNA of the CDR3 is TGTGCCAGCAGCTTAGACAGGGGTGGATCACCCCTCCACTTT. The encoded protein is CASSLDRGGSPLHF. The rearrangement links TRBV7-2 to TRBJ1-6; TRBD1 agrees at 7 bases. CDR1 and CDR2 from the germline V gene are SGHTA and FQGNSA. The CDR3 length is 14 residues. V shed 1 base and J 10 bases; nucleotides not matched to a gene: 4.

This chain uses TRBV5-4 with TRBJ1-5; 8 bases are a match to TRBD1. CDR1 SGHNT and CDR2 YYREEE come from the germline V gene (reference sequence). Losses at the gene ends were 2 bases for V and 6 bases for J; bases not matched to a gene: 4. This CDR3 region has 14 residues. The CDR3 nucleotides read TGTGCCAGCAGCTTACAGGGGGTGGGTCAGCCCCAGCATTTT. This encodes CASSLQGVGQPQHF. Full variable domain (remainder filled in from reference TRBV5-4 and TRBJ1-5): ETGVTQSPTHLIKTRGQQVTLRCSSQSGHNTVSWYQQALGQGPQFIFQYYREEENGRGNFPPRFSGLQFPNYSSELNVNALELDDSALYLCASSLQGVGQPQHFGDGTRLSIL.

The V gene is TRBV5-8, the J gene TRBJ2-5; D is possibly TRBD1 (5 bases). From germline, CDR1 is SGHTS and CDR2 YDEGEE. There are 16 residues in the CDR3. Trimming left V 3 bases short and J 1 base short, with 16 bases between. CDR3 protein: CASSSLKGRRQETQYF. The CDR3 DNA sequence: TGTGCCAGCAGCTCCCTAAAGGGGCGCCGCCAAGAGACCCAGTACTTC.

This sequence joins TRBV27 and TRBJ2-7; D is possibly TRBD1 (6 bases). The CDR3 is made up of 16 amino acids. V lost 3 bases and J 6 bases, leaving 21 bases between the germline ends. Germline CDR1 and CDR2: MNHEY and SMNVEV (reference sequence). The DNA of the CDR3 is TGTGCCAGCAGTTTTGGGGCGTCGACAGGTTTCGGCGAGCAGTACTTC. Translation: CASSFGASTGFGEQYF.